This is a list of T cell receptor beta chains from one sample in a study of cytotoxic CD8 clonotypes in ibrutinib-treated CLL. TCRdb's copy holds only in-frame clones and misses some; the assay was immunoSEQ multiplex PCR. The table lists around 140,000 clones, 70% to 85% of them singletons, with about 29% in the top ten. The material was PBMCs, obtained after 12 months of ibrutinib treatment. The source of these receptors is a human donor with chronic lymphocytic leukemia. CDR3s include the opening cysteine and the closing phenylalanine or tryptophan. The order of the fields is CDR3 protein, CDR3 DNA, J gene, D gene, V gene, clone size. D genes are given only for firm matches. The size entry is marked missing in some rows and otherwise reads once, few, many or a size class.

CDR3: CATSQGSTDTQYF
DNA: TGTGCCACATCCCAGGGCAGCACAGATACGCAGTATTTT
J: TRBJ2-3
D: .
V: TRBV6-6
size: .

CDR3: CASSLSGSSETQYF
DNA: TGTGCCAGCAGCTTGTCGGGATCGAGTGAGACCCAGTACTTC
J: TRBJ2-5
D: .
V: TRBV5-6
size: .

CDR3: CASSSTGSREQFF
DNA: TGTGCCAGCAGTTCCACAGGGTCCCGTGAGCAGTTCTTC
J: TRBJ2-1
D: .
V: TRBV27
size: .

CDR3: CASSDRDRVPTGELFF
DNA: TGTGCCAGCAGCGACCGGGACAGGGTTCCCACCGGGGAGCTGTTTTTT
J: TRBJ2-2
D: TRBD1
V: TRBV9
size: .

CDR3: CASTGRTGKQLFF
DNA: TGTGCCAGCACCGGACGGACAGGGAAACAACTGTTTTTT
J: TRBJ1-4
D: TRBD1
V: TRBV2
size: .

CDR3: CTSSQVWDRGGQPQHF
DNA: TGCACCAGCAGCCAAGTTTGGGACAGGGGTGGACAGCCCCAGCATTTT
J: TRBJ1-5
D: .
V: TRBV1
size: few

CDR3: CAISGQGVDEKLFF
DNA: TGTGCCATCAGTGGGCAAGGGGTCGATGAAAAACTGTTTTTT
J: TRBJ1-4
D: .
V: TRBV10-3
size: few

CDR3: CASSPQGAGEQYF
DNA: TGTGCTAGCAGCCCTCAGGGGGCTGGGGAGCAGTACTTC
J: TRBJ2-7
D: TRBD1
V: TRBV7-7
size: few

CDR3: CASSYRRSTDTQYF
DNA: TGTGCCAGCAGTTACAGGCGAAGCACAGATACGCAGTATTTT
J: TRBJ2-3
D: .
V: TRBV6-5
size: .

CDR3: CAWSVPNTGELFF
DNA: TGTGCCTGGAGTGTACCCAACACCGGGGAGCTGTTTTTT
J: TRBJ2-2
D: .
V: TRBV30
size: .

CDR3: CASGDRVKETQYF
DNA: TGTGCCAGCGGGGACAGGGTAAAGGAGACCCAGTACTTC
J: TRBJ2-5
D: TRBD1
V: TRBV6-1
size: .

CDR3: CASSLEVTGREKLFF
DNA: TGTGCCAGCAGCTTGGAAGTGACAGGGCGAGAAAAACTGTTTTTT
J: TRBJ1-4
D: TRBD1
V: TRBV5-5
size: medium-sized

CDR3: CATPVGLANTGELFF
DNA: TGTGCCACCCCCGTTGGACTAGCTAACACCGGGGAGCTGTTTTTT
J: TRBJ2-2
D: TRBD2
V: TRBV14
size: .

CDR3: CASSGRTGGYEQYF
DNA: TGTGCCAGCAGCGGCCGGACAGGGGGATACGAGCAGTACTTC
J: TRBJ2-7
D: TRBD1
V: TRBV9
size: .

CDR3: CASSPTWRDNEQFF
DNA: TGTGCCAGCTCGCCGACATGGCGGGACAATGAGCAGTTCTTC
J: TRBJ2-1
D: .
V: TRBV18
size: .

CDR3: CASSPQYTSDGYTF
DNA: TGTGCCAGCAGCCCCCAGTACACCTCGGATGGCTACACCTTC
J: TRBJ1-2
D: .
V: TRBV7-2
size: .

CDR3: CASSLGPSPGTDTQYF
DNA: TGTGCCAGCAGCTTAGGCCCAAGTCCCGGCACAGATACGCAGTATTTT
J: TRBJ2-3
D: .
V: TRBV11-3
size: .

CDR3: CASSRGGGSNQPQHF
DNA: TGTGCCAGCAGCCGCGGGGGAGGGAGCAATCAGCCCCAGCATTTT
J: TRBJ1-5
D: .
V: TRBV9
size: .

CDR3: CASSSGLKKETQYF
DNA: TGTGCCAGCAGCTCGGGACTGAAAAAAGAGACCCAGTACTTC
J: TRBJ2-5
D: .
V: TRBV7-2
size: .

CDR3: CASLRAGTGVYEQYF
DNA: TGTGCCAGCCTCCGGGCCGGGACAGGGGTCTACGAGCAGTACTTC
J: TRBJ2-7
D: TRBD1
V: TRBV27
size: .

CDR3: CASTLPGWGQPQHF
DNA: TGTGCCAGTACCCTACCTGGGTGGGGGCAGCCCCAGCATTTT
J: TRBJ1-5
D: .
V: TRBV19
size: .

CDR3: CACPLAGHPPGYTF
DNA: TGTGCCTGTCCCCTGGCTGGACACCCCCCTGGCTACACCTTC
J: TRBJ1-2
D: .
V: TRBV30
size: .

CDR3: CASSMDRPSGNTIYF
DNA: TGTGCCAGCAGCATGGACAGACCGTCTGGAAACACCATATATTTT
J: TRBJ1-3
D: .
V: TRBV7-8
size: .

CDR3: CASSIGWDSGNEKLFF
DNA: TGTGCCAGTAGTATAGGTTGGGACAGTGGAAATGAAAAACTGTTTTTT
J: TRBJ1-4
D: TRBD1
V: TRBV19
size: .

CDR3: CASSLRYEQYF
DNA: TGTGCCAGCAGTTTAAGGTACGAGCAGTACTTC
J: TRBJ2-7
D: .
V: TRBV28
size: once

CDR3: CASSYSELYEQYF
DNA: TGTGCCAGCAGCTACAGCGAGCTCTACGAGCAGTACTTC
J: TRBJ2-7
D: .
V: TRBV7-3
size: .

CDR3: CASLGTALIEQFF
DNA: TGTGCCAGCCTCGGAACGGCATTGATTGAGCAGTTCTTC
J: TRBJ2-1
D: .
V: TRBV7-9
size: .

CDR3: CASSRYTGPEQYF
DNA: TGTGCCAGCAGCCGATACACAGGCCCGGAGCAGTACTTC
J: TRBJ2-7
D: .
V: TRBV11-2
size: .

CDR3: CASPQIYTEAFF
DNA: TGTGCCAGTCCTCAGATCTACACTGAAGCTTTCTTT
J: TRBJ1-1
D: .
V: TRBV4-2
size: .

CDR3: CASSFAGLSLNTGELFF
DNA: TGTGCCAGCAGCTTTGCCGGGCTCAGCTTAAACACCGGGGAGCTGTTTTTT
J: TRBJ2-2
D: .
V: TRBV5-4
size: .

CDR3: CASKGLAKNIQYF
DNA: TGTGCCAGCAAGGGGCTAGCCAAAAACATTCAGTACTTC
J: TRBJ2-4
D: .
V: TRBV27
size: once

CDR3: CASSREGPYEQYF
DNA: TGTGCCAGCTCCCGGGAGGGCCCGTACGAGCAGTACTTC
J: TRBJ2-7
D: TRBD2
V: TRBV18
size: .

CDR3: CASSHILIPGSSTDTQYF
DNA: TGTGCCAGCAGCCACATACTAATCCCGGGATCTAGCACAGATACGCAGTATTTT
J: TRBJ2-3
D: .
V: TRBV14
size: .

CDR3: CASSLRGPVEQYF
DNA: TGTGCCAGCTCATTGAGGGGCCCCGTCGAGCAGTACTTC
J: TRBJ2-7
D: .
V: TRBV18
size: .

CDR3: CASGPGQGFGGELFF
DNA: TGTGCCAGCGGACCGGGACAGGGGTTCGGAGGGGAGCTGTTTTTT
J: TRBJ2-2
D: TRBD1
V: TRBV7-3
size: .

CDR3: CASSLVPLAGGETQYF
DNA: TGTGCCAGCAGCTTAGTTCCCCTAGCGGGAGGGGAGACCCAGTACTTC
J: TRBJ2-5
D: TRBD2
V: TRBV7-2
size: .

CDR3: CAISGRLAEETQYF
DNA: TGTGCCATCAGTGGGAGACTAGCGGAAGAGACCCAGTACTTC
J: TRBJ2-5
D: TRBD2
V: TRBV10-3
size: .

CDR3: CASSQRTIGTGNTGELFF
DNA: TGTGCCAGCAGCCAGAGAACCATCGGGACTGGTAACACCGGGGAGCTGTTTTTT
J: TRBJ2-2
D: .
V: TRBV4-2
size: .

CDR3: CASSEAEGNTEAFF
DNA: TGTGCCAGCAGTGAAGCAGAAGGGAACACTGAAGCTTTCTTT
J: TRBJ1-1
D: .
V: TRBV6-1
size: .

CDR3: CASQGQGVLGNQPQHF
DNA: TGTGCCAGCCAGGGACAGGGGGTATTGGGCAATCAGCCCCAGCATTTT
J: TRBJ1-5
D: TRBD1
V: TRBV18
size: .

CDR3: CASSSRGGVYEQYF
DNA: TGTGCCAGCAGCTCTCGTGGCGGGGTGTACGAGCAGTACTTC
J: TRBJ2-7
D: .
V: TRBV7-2
size: .

CDR3: CASHRDSLADTQYF
DNA: TGTGCCAGCCACCGGGACAGCTTGGCAGATACGCAGTATTTT
J: TRBJ2-3
D: TRBD1
V: TRBV2
size: .